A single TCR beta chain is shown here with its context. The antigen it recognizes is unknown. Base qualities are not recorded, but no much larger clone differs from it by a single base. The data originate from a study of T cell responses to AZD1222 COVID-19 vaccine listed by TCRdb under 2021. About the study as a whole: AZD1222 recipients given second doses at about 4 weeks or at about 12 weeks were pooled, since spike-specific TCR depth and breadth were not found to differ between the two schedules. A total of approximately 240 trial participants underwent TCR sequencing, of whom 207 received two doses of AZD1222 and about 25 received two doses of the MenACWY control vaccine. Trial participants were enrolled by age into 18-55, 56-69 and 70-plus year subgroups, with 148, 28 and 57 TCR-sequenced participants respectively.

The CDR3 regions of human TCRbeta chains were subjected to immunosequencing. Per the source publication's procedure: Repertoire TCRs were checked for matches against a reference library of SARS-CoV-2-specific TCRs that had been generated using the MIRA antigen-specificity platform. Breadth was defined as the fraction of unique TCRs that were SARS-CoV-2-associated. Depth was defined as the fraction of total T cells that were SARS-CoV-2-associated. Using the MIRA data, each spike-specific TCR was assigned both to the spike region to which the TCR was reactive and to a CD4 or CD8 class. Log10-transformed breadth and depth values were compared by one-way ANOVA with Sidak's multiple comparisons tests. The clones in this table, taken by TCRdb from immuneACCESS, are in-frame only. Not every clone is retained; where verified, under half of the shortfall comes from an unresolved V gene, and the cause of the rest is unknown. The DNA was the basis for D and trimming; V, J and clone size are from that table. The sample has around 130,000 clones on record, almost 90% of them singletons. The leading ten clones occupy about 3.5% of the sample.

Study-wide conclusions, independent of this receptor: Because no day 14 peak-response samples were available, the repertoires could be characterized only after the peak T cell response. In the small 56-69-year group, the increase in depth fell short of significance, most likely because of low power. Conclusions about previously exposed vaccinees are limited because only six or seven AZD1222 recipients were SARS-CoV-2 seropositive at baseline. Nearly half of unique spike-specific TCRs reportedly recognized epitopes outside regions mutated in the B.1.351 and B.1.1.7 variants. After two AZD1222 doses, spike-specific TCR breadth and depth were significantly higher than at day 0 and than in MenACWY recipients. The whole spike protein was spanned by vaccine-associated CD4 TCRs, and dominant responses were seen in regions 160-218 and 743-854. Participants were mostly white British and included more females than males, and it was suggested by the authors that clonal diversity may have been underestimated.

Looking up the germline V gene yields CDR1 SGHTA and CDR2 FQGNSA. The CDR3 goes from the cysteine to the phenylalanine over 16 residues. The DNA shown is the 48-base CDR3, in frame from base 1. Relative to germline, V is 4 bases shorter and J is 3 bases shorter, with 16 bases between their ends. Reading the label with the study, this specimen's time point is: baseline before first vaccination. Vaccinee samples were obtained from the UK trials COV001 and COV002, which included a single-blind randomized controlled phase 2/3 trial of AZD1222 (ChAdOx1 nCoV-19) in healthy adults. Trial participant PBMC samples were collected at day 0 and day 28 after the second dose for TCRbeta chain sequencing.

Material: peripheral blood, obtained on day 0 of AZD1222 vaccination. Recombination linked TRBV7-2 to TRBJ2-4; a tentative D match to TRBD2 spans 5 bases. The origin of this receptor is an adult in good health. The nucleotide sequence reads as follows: TGTGCCAGCAGCTCGGGGTTTGGCGGATTCAAAAACATTCAGTACTTC. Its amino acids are CASSSGFGGFKNIQYF.